The rows below give T cell receptor beta chains drawn from one sample of a study of identical twins. TCRdb ran MiXCR on the 5' RACE reads and lists one entry per CDR3 protein. The sample holds approximately 500,000 distinct CDR3 sequences, more than 20% seen once. This same sample was also taken into another study, of T cells expressing NK-cell markers.

Specimen: CD4+ T cells sorted from blood. These receptor sequences come from a woman under 30 in good health. Each CDR3 is given with its conserved first and last residue.

v_call	j_call	cdr3_aa
TRBV12-3/TRBV12-4	TRBJ2-1	CASSSWNEQFF
TRBV6-1	TRBJ2-3	CASLHSGSTDTQYF
TRBV20-1	TRBJ2-1	CSGTDPGRSNEQFF
TRBV3-1	TRBJ2-7	CASSHSFYEQYF
TRBV29-1	TRBJ2-5	CSVAAAPGETQYF
TRBV20-1	TRBJ1-5	CSAARTEQPQHF
TRBV5-1	TRBJ2-5	CASTSGGQETQYF
TRBV6-2/TRBV6-3	TRBJ2-1	CASSYGSNEQFF
TRBV29-1	TRBJ2-7	CSVLLTTYEQYF
TRBV4-2	TRBJ2-5	CASSPGQGRAETQYF
TRBV10-3	TRBJ2-5	CAIRESGLETQYF
TRBV27	TRBJ2-5	CARLMREGQRETQYF
TRBV6-1	TRBJ2-7	CASTQLLAGGLIEQYF
TRBV20-1	TRBJ2-3	CSASPSLTGDTQYF
TRBV29-1	TRBJ2-7	CSVVGLAGTYEQYF
TRBV5-6	TRBJ2-7	CASGPRPFYEQYF